This TCR beta chain emerged from a study of Ad26.COV2.S vaccination and SARS-CoV-2 variants. Study in general: Ad26.COV2.S, an intramuscular injection, was given once or twice 56 days apart. Study conclusions and caveats: In TCR breadth and depth analyses, total T cell responses may have been underestimated. Responses of spike-specific T cells (both CD8+ and CD4+) reportedly showed substantial breadth after vaccination.

For this clone: Its cognate antigen is unknown.

V was cut by 0 bases and J by 6 bases, with 9 bases left in between. CDR1 is SGHTA, CDR2 FQGNSA, per germline. The CDR3 contains 14 residues. Assay used: immunoSEQ multiplex PCR; TCRdb lists only in-frame clones, some missing. This repertoire shows about 680,000 clones, more than 70% found once; its top ten account for 1.5%. Noted treatment: approximately 18 received Ad26.COV2.S at low or high dose, single or two shots; five or six received placebo; per-sample allocation not given. Samples analyzed were those drawn on day 63 after the first vaccine or placebo injection. Donor was an adult aged 18-55 years in Boston.

The rearrangement uses TRBV7-2 and TRBJ2-1; D remains ambiguous. The sample in question was peripheral blood, obtained in a trial of Ad26.COV2.S vaccine versus placebo. This receptor was taken from a person aged 18 to 65 who received the Ad26.COV2.S COVID-19 vaccine or a placebo. CDR3 region: CASSLATSSNEQFF. The CDR3 coding sequence is TGTGCCAGCAGCTTAGCGACCTCGAGCAATGAGCAGTTCTTC.